The T cell receptor (beta chain) under discussion was sequenced for a study of T cell changes during pregnancy in multiple sclerosis. Clones were read by immunoSEQ multiplex PCR, and TCRdb kept only the in-frame ones, dropping some. The sample carries approximately 51,000 clones, around 92% recorded once. The source is a female donor with multiple sclerosis, enrolled in a pregnancy study. The sample was CD4+ T cells from peripheral blood mononuclear cells, taken after pregnancy.

In DNA, the CDR3 is TGTGCCAGCAGTTTAATCGGGTTGGGAGGTGAAAAACTGTTTTTT. This encodes CASSLIGLGGEKLFF. The chain recombines TRBV6-6 with TRBJ1-4; D ambiguous. The germline gives CDR1 MNHNY, CDR2 SVGAGI (reference sequence). Trimming left V 4 bases short and J 7 bases short, with 16 bases between. This CDR3 has 15 residues.